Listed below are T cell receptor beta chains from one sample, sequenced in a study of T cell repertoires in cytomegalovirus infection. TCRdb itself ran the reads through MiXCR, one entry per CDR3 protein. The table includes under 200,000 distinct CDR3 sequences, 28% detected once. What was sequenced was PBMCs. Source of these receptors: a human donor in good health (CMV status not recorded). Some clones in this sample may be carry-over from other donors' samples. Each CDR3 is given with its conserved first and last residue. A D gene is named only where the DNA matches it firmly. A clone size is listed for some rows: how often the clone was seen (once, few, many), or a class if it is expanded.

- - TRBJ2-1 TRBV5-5 TGTGCCAGCAGCTCGGCCCTCGATGAGCAGTTCTTC CASSSALDEQFF
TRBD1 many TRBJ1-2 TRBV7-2 TGTGCCAGCAGCGGGGTGCTAGGACAGGGGTTTAGCGGCTACACCTTC CASSGVLGQGFSGYTF
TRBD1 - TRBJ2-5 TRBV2 TGTGCCAGCAGTTCACAGGGGCTCGGGGAGACCCCGTACTTC CASSSQGLGETPYF
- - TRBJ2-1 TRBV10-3 TGTGCCATCAGTGAATCAGACAATGAGCAGTTCTTC CAISESDNEQFF
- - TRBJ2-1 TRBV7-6 TGTGCCAGCAGCTTAGAGTATTGGGGGCGCGGGGGTGAGCAGTTCTTC CASSLEYWGRGGEQFF
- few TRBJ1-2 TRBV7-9 TGTGCCAGCAGCCCCCCGAAGAGGATGAAACTCTATGGCTACACCTTC CASSPPKRMKLYGYTF
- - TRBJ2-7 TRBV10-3 TGTGCCATCAGTGTACCCGGCTCCTACGAGCAGTACTTC CAISVPGSYEQYF
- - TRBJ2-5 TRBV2 TGTGCCAGCCGCCCAAGAGAGTACCAAGAGACCCAGTACTTC CASRPREYQETQYF
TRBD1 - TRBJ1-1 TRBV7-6 TGTGCCAGCAGCTTAGACGACAGGGCAGAAGCTTTCTTT CASSLDDRAEAFF
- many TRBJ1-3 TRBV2 TGTGCCAGCAGTGAGGTTGCTGGAAACACCATATATTTT CASSEVAGNTIYF
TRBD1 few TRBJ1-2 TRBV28 TGTGCCAGCACCCCAGGGGGCCGAGGCGGCTACACCTTC CASTPGGRGGYTF
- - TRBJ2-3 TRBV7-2 TGTGCCAGCAGCTTACGAGCCGATCCACGAGATACGCAGTATTTT CASSLRADPRDTQYF
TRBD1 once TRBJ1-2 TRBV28 TGTGCCAGCAGTTTATCGCACAGGGGGCAGGGTGGCTACACCTTC CASSLSHRGQGGYTF
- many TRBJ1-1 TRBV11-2 TGTGCCAGCAGCCTTAGGTGGGACGGTAACACTGAAGCTTTCTTT CASSLRWDGNTEAFF
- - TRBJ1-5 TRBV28 TGTGCCAGCAGTTTGGAAAGAGGCAATCAGCCCCAGCATTTT CASSLERGNQPQHF
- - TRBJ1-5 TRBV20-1 TGCAGTGCTAGTCACAGTACCGATAGCAATCAGCCCCAGCATTTT CSASHSTDSNQPQHF
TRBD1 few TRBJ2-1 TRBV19 TGTGCCAGTAGTGACAGGGGAAATGAGCAGTTCTTC CASSDRGNEQFF
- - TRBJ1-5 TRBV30 TGTGCCTGGAGTTATAGGACAGAGAATCAGCCCCAGCATTTT CAWSYRTENQPQHF
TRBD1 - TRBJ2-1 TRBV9 TGTGCCAGCAGCACACGACAGGGGTTGGGTGAGCAGTTCTTC CASSTRQGLGEQFF
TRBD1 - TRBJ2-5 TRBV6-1 TGTGCCAGCAGTACAGGGACAGGGAACGGCGAGACCCAGTACTTC CASSTGTGNGETQYF
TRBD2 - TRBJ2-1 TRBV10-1 TGCGCCAGCAGCCTAACTAGCGAAAATGAGCAGTTCTTC CASSLTSENEQFF
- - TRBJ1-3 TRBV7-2 TGTGCCAGCAGCTTGGGTACTCCGGGCGCTGGAAACACCATATATTTT CASSLGTPGAGNTIYF
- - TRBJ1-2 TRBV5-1 TGCGCCAGCAGCTTTTCAGGGGACGGCTACACCTTC CASSFSGDGYTF
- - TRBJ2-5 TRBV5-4 TGTGCCAGCAGCTTAGAACCTCTGCCGGAGACCCAGTACTTC CASSLEPLPETQYF
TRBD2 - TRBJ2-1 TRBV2 TGTGCCAGCAGTCGGACTAGCGGGGGGAATGAGCAGTTCTTC CASSRTSGGNEQFF
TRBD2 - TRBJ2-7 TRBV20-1 TGCAGTGCTCTGGAACTAGCGGGGGACCGCGAGCAGTACTTC CSALELAGDREQYF
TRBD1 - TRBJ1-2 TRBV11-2 TGTGCCAGCAGCCCCGGTCCTGGACAGGGAAGGTATGGCTACACCTTC CASSPGPGQGRYGYTF
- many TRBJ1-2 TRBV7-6 TGTGCCAGCAGCATTACCGCCAGTGATGGCTACACCTTC CASSITASDGYTF
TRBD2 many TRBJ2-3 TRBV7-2 TGTGCCAGCAGCTTAGATGGTAGCGGGGGGAAGGCGCAGTATTTT CASSLDGSGGKAQYF
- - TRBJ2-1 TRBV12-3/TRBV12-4 TGTGCCAGCACTTTATCTTTTTCGGGCAATGAGCAGTTCTTC CASTLSFSGNEQFF
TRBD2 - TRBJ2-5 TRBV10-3 TGTGCCATCAGTGAACGCGGGGGGGAGGAAGAGACCCAGTACTTC CAISERGGEEETQYF